One sample yielded the 17 T cell receptor beta chains listed below, sequenced in a study of T cell changes during pregnancy in multiple sclerosis. This table comes from immunoSEQ multiplex PCR, and its TCRdb copy is limited to in-frame clones, with some not included. The repertoire includes 40,000 to 50,000 clones, approximately 94% of them detected once, and roughly 0.67% sits in the top ten. The sequenced sample was CD4+ T cells from peripheral blood mononuclear cells, obtained in the third trimester of pregnancy. These TCRs come from a female donor with multiple sclerosis, enrolled in a pregnancy study.

The genes are TRBV7-8 and TRBJ1-1, with 9 bases matching TRBD1. The germline V gene has CDR1 SGHVS and CDR2 FQNEAQ. There are 14 residues in the CDR3. The J segment lost 6 bases and the V segment lost 4 bases, leaving 6 bases of the junction unmatched. In DNA form, the CDR3 reads TGTGCCAGCAGCTCCCGGACAGGGGCTCCTGAAGCTTTCTTT. Amino acid sequence: CASSSRTGAPEAFF. The full variable domain, rest sourced from reference TRBV7-8 and TRBJ1-1, is GAGVSQSPRYKVAKRGQDVALRCDPISGHVSLFWYQQALGQGPEFLTYFQNEAQLDKSGLPSDRFFAERPEGSVSTLKIQRTQQEDSAVYLCASSSRTGAPEAFFGQGTRLTVV.

The rearrangement links TRBV5-8 to TRBJ1-6; the match to TRBD1 covers 8 bases. This CDR3 region has 14 residues. V trimming: 4 bases; J trimming: 10 bases; junction bases outside the gene matches: 7. In germline, CDR1 is SGHTS, CDR2 YDEGEE. CDR3 in DNA: TGTGCCAGCAGCCCAGGGGGCCTGGACTCACCCCTCCACTTT. This encodes CASSPGGLDSPLHF.

The chain links TRBV5-8 to TRBJ2-1; tentative D call: TRBD1 (5 bases). Per germline, CDR1 SGHTS and CDR2 YDEGEE. The CDR3 has 17 residues. V was trimmed by 0 bases and J by 6 bases, leaving 19 bases between them. For the CDR3, the DNA is TGTGCCAGCAGCTTGGGGTTAGGGCCGGACATAGGCAATGAGCAGTTCTTC. Amino acids: CASSLGLGPDIGNEQFF.

This clone was seen only once. This chain links TRBV2 with TRBJ2-1, with 10 positions matching TRBD2. The germline CDR1 and CDR2 sequences are SNHLY and FYNNEI. The V and J ends lost 3 bases and 0 bases, in that order; junction bases with no gene match: 8. This CDR3 contains 18 residues. CDR3: CASSEISGRPRSYNEQFF. CDR3 sequence (DNA): TGTGCCAGCAGTGAGATTAGCGGGAGGCCCCGCTCCTACAATGAGCAGTTCTTC.

The chain carries TRBV6-5 and TRBJ2-7; weak D call: TRBD1 (7 bases). The V gene lost 2 bases and the J gene lost 1 base, with 12 bases spanning the gap. The CDR3 sequence is 15 residues long. The germline CDR1 and CDR2 sequences are MNHEY and SVGAGI. The CDR3 sequence: CASSYAGQLSYEQYF. As DNA, the CDR3 is TGTGCCAGCAGTTACGCGGGACAGCTATCCTACGAGCAGTACTTC.

The chain links TRBV10-3 to TRBJ2-7, with 8 bases aligning to TRBD2. CDR1 and CDR2 (germline): ENHRY, SYGVKD. J lost 1 base, V lost 3 bases, and 2 bases had no gene match. The CDR3 covers 14 residues. This chain's CDR3 is CAISELAASYEQYF. CDR3 nucleotide sequence: TGTGCCATCAGTGAACTAGCGGCGTCCTACGAGCAGTACTTC.

J is TRBJ2-1 and V is TRBV29-1; TRBD2 agrees at 14 bases. The CDR3 covers 17 residues. CDR1 is SQVTM and CDR2 is ANQGSEA in the germline V gene. V shed 6 bases and J 3 bases; nucleotides not matched to a gene: 10. CDR3 region: CSVLTSGRAAVYNEQFF. The CDR3 nucleotides read TGCAGCGTCCTGACTAGCGGGAGGGCCGCTGTCTACAATGAGCAGTTCTTC.

The chain employs TRBV7-9 and TRBJ2-5; 10 nucleotides line up with TRBD1. The trim removed 7 bases at V and 6 bases at J, leaving 8 bases unmatched. Germline CDR1 SEHNR, CDR2 FQNEAQ (reference sequence). The CDR3 spans 14 residues. DNA of the CDR3: TGTGCCAGCACCCTCGGGACAGGGGAAAAGACCCAGTACTTC. As protein: CASTLGTGEKTQYF.

V is TRBV7-9 and J is TRBJ2-7, with D maybe TRBD2 (6 bases). The CDR3 is 12 residues long. The germline gives CDR1 SEHNR, CDR2 FQNEAQ (reference sequence). V was pared by 5 bases and J by 6 bases, with 11 bases between. This CDR3 reads CASSPGGSEQYF. The CDR3 nucleotides are TGTGCCAGCAGCCCAGGAGGGTCCGAGCAGTACTTC.

This chain connects TRBV10-2 to TRBJ2-3; the match to TRBD2 covers 11 bases. The V gene end was trimmed by 10 bases and the J gene end by 2 bases; junction bases not matched to a gene: 8. The CDR3 has 15 amino acids. Germline CDR1 is WSHSY and CDR2 is SAAADI. CDR3 DNA: TGCGCCACCATGGGACTAGCGGAGGTCACAGATACGCAGTATTTT. Translation gives CATMGLAEVTDTQYF.

The V and J genes are TRBV12-5 and TRBJ2-5; maybe TRBD1 (5 bases). Germline assignment: CDR1 LGHNT and CDR2 FRNRAP. The CDR3 covers 14 residues. The V end was cut by 5 bases, the J end by 1 base, with 11 bases between. The CDR3 coding sequence is TGTGCTAGTGGTCTCCCAGGGCCCCAAGAGACCCAGTACTTC. This encodes CASGLPGPQETQYF.

The rearrangement uses TRBV7-9 and TRBJ2-5; possibly TRBD2 for D (5 bases). The CDR3 contains 14 residues. Germline CDR1 and CDR2: SEHNR and FQNEAQ (reference sequence). Trimming took off 0 bases at V and 5 bases at J, with 10 bases between the two ends. CDR3 loop: CASSLALDLETQYF. The CDR3 DNA reads TGTGCCAGCAGCTTAGCTCTGGACTTGGAGACCCAGTACTTC.

The chain's CDR3 is CASSTDGSSYEQYF. The DNA of the CDR3 is TGCGCCAGCAGCACTGACGGGAGCTCCTACGAGCAGTACTTC. The chain carries TRBV5-1 and TRBJ2-7, with TRBD2 as a possible D gene (6 bases). CDR1 SGHRS and CDR2 YFSETQ come from the germline V gene. V gave up 4 bases and J gave up 0 bases, with 11 bases separating them. There are 14 residues in the CDR3.

In this sample, this clone turned up once. This chain links TRBV29-1 with TRBJ1-1; D is possibly TRBD1 (6 bases). Germline CDR1 is SQVTM and CDR2 is ANQGSEA. V dropped 1 base and J dropped 5 bases, with 11 bases sitting between them. This CDR3 is 13 amino acids long. CDR3 nucleotide sequence: TGCAGCGTTGAAGCTCAGGGGCGGACTGAAGCTTTCTTT. Translating gives CSVEAQGRTEAFF. Full variable domain (outside the CDR3, taken from reference TRBV29-1 and TRBJ1-1): SAVISQKPSRDICQRGTSLTIQCQVDSQVTMMFWYRQQPGQSLTLIATANQGSEATYESGFVIDKFPISRPNLTFSTLTVSNMSPEDSSIYLCSVEAQGRTEAFFGQGTRLTVV.

The V gene is TRBV29-1, the J gene TRBJ2-1; D perhaps matches TRBD2 (5 bases). The germline CDR1 and CDR2 sequences are SQVTM and ANQGSEA. This CDR3 contains 14 residues. V was cut by 5 bases and J by 0 bases, with 11 bases left in between. The CDR3 DNA sequence: TGCAGCGTTATGAGGGTTAGCTCCTACAATGAGCAGTTCTTC. Amino acid sequence: CSVMRVSSYNEQFF.

This clone was observed once. This chain uses TRBV6-5 with TRBJ2-5; D perhaps matches TRBD2 (5 bases). This CDR3 spans 15 amino acids. Germline loops: CDR1 MNHEY, CDR2 SVGAGI. The V end lost 6 bases, the J end lost 1 base, and 15 bases lay between the germline ends. CDR3 sequence: CASSPVGRGQETQYF. The CDR3, as DNA: TGTGCCAGCAGCCCCGTAGGGAGAGGCCAAGAGACCCAGTACTTC.

The gene calls are TRBV7-9 and TRBJ1-4; 10 bases line up with TRBD1. With V trimmed by 6 bases and J by 5 bases, 9 bases remained unmatched. Germline CDR1 is SEHNR and CDR2 is FQNEAQ (reference sequence). The CDR3 extends over 16 amino acids. The CDR3 loop reads CASSRSTGGVNEKLFF. CDR3 nucleotide sequence: TGTGCCAGCAGTCGATCGACAGGGGGCGTGAATGAAAAACTGTTTTTT.